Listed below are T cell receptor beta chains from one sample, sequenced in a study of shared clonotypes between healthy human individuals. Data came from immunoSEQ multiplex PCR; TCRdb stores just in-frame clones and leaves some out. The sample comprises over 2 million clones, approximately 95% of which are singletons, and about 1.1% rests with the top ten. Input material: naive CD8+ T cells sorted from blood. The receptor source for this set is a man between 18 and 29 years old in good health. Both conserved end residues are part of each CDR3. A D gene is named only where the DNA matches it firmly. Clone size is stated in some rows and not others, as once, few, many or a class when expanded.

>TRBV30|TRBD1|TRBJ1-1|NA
CAWSDGQAEAFF
TGTGCCTGGAGTGACGGACAGGCTGAAGCTTTCTTT
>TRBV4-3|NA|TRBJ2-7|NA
CASSHLEGASYEQYF
TGCGCCAGCAGCCACCTTGAGGGCGCATCCTACGAGCAGTACTTC
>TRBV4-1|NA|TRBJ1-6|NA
CASSQREYNSPLHF
TGCGCCAGCAGCCAGAGGGAGTATAATTCACCCCTCCACTTT
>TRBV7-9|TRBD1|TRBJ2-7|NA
CASRWTGDEQYF
TGTGCCAGCAGATGGACAGGGGACGAGCAGTACTTC
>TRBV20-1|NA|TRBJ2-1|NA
CSASFGEQFF
TGCAGTGCCAGCTTTGGTGAGCAGTTCTTC
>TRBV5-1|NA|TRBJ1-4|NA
CASSFLGTNEKLFF
TGCGCCAGCAGCTTTTTGGGAACTAATGAAAAACTGTTTTTT
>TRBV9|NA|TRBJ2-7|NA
CASSPWDLNYEQYF
TGTGCCAGCAGCCCATGGGACCTAAACTACGAGCAGTACTTC
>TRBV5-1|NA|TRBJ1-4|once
CASSVQGQANEKLFF
TGCGCCAGCAGCGTGCAGGGGCAGGCTAATGAAAAACTGTTTTTT
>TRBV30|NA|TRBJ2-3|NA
CAWNSGTDTQYF
TGTGCCTGGAATTCAGGGACAGATACGCAGTATTTT
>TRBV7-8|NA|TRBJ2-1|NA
CASSFSGSDNEQFF
TGTGCCAGCAGCTTCTCAGGGAGTGACAATGAGCAGTTCTTC
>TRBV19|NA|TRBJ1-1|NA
CASIKTAGATEAFF
TGTGCCAGTATAAAGACAGCTGGCGCCACTGAAGCTTTCTTT
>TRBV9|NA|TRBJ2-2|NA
CASSVEGNTGELFF
TGTGCCAGCAGCGTCGAAGGGAACACCGGGGAGCTGTTTTTT
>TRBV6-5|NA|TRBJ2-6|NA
CASSYSHLNLRDVLTF
TGTGCCAGCAGTTACTCCCACCTCAATCTCCGGGACGTCCTGACTTTC
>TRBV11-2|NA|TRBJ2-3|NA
CASSAADYPTDTQYF
TGTGCCAGCAGCGCGGCGGACTACCCCACAGATACGCAGTATTTT
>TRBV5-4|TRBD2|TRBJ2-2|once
CASSSGLAGVTGELFF
TGTGCCAGCAGCTCCGGACTAGCGGGAGTTACCGGGGAGCTGTTTTTT
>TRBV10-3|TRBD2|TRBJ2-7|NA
CATVAGLGFEQYF
TGTGCCACTGTGGCGGGACTAGGTTTTGAGCAGTACTTC
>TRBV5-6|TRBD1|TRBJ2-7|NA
CASSLRDRGPYEQYF
TGTGCCAGCAGCTTAAGGGACAGGGGCCCCTACGAGCAGTACTTC
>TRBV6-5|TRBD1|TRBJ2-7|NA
CASTSPGTGLDEQYF
TGTGCCAGCACCTCCCCCGGGACAGGGCTAGACGAGCAGTACTTC
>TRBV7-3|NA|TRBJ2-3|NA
CASSLSGLNTDTQYF
TGTGCCAGCAGCTTATCGGGGCTGAACACAGATACGCAGTATTTT
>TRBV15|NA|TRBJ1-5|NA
CATGITGLSQPQHF
TGTGCCACGGGTATCACAGGGCTGAGTCAGCCCCAGCATTTT
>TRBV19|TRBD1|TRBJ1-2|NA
CASSPGQGVYGYTF
TGTGCCAGTAGTCCCGGACAGGGGGTTTATGGCTACACCTTC
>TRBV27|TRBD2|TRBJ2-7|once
CASSYSSGSFSYEQYF
TGTGCCAGCAGTTACTCTAGCGGGTCCTTCTCCTACGAGCAGTACTTC
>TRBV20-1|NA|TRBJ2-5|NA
CSARPQETQYF
TGCAGTGCTAGGCCCCAAGAGACCCAGTACTTC
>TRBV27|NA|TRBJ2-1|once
CASSLSRGLGYNEQFF
TGTGCCAGCAGTTTATCGAGGGGGTTAGGCTACAATGAGCAGTTCTTC
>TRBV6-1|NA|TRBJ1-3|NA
CASETEGNTIYF
TGTGCCAGCGAGACGGAGGGAAACACCATATATTTT
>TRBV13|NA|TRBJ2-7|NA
CASSPPDSRSYEQYF
TGTGCCAGCAGCCCCCCCGACAGCCGCTCCTACGAGCAGTACTTC
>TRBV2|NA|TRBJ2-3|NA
CASRGLMADTQYF
TGTGCCAGCAGGGGGCTTATGGCAGATACGCAGTATTTT
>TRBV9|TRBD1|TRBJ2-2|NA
CASSEMGQDSNTGELFF
TGTGCCAGCAGCGAGATGGGACAGGATTCGAACACCGGGGAGCTGTTTTTT
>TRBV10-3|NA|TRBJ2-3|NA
CAISEAQGEVTDTQYF
TGTGCCATCAGTGAGGCCCAGGGGGAGGTAACAGATACGCAGTATTTT
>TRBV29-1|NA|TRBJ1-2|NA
CAVGSLYGYTF
TGCGCTGTGGGCTCTCTATATGGCTACACCTTC
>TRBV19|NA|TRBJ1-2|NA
CASSPRGYGYTF
TGTGCCAGTAGTCCGAGAGGCTATGGCTACACCTTC
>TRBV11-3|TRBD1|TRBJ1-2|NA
CASSPNTTGGVEKGTF
TGTGCCAGCAGCCCAAATACAACAGGGGGCGTAGAGAAGGGCACCTTC
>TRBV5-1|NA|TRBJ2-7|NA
CASSLKGIPYEQYF
TGCGCCAGCAGCTTAAAGGGGATCCCCTACGAGCAGTACTTC
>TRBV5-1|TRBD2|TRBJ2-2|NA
CASSVTSTNTGELFF
TGCGCCAGCAGCGTGACTAGCACGAACACCGGGGAGCTGTTTTTT
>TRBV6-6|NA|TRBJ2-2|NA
CASSYDEAGELFF
TGTGCCAGCAGTTACGACGAGGCCGGGGAGCTGTTTTTT
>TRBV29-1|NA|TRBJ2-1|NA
CSVILSGTYNEQFF
TGCAGCGTTATATTGAGCGGAACTTACAATGAGCAGTTCTTC
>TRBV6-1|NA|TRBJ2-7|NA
CASSELAELYEQYF
TGTGCCAGCAGTGAGTTGGCAGAGCTATACGAGCAGTACTTC
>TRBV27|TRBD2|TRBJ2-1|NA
CASSPTRGLGRNEQFF
TGTGCCAGCAGTCCAACCCGGGGACTAGGGAGGAATGAGCAGTTCTTC
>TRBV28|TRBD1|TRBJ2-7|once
CASRGQGIYEQYF
TGTGCCAGCCGGGGACAGGGGATTTACGAGCAGTACTTC
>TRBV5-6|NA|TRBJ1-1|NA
CASSPFPNTEAFF
TGTGCCAGCAGCCCCTTCCCCAACACTGAAGCTTTCTTT
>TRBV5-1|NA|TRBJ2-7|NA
CASSLWVTGDYEQYF
TGCGCCAGCAGCTTGTGGGTCACCGGGGACTACGAGCAGTACTTC
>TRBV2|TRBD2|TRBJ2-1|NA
CASRSVSGGHNEQFF
TGTGCCAGCCGATCTGTTAGCGGGGGACACAATGAGCAGTTCTTC
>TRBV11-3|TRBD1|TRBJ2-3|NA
CASSSDGTGVNTQYF
TGTGCCAGCAGCTCCGATGGGACAGGGGTAAATACGCAGTATTTT
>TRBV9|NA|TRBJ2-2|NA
CASSAGLGELFF
TGTGCCAGCAGCGCCGGGCTCGGGGAGCTGTTTTTT
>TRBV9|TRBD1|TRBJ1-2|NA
CASSGQGVNYGYTF
TGTGCCAGCAGCGGACAGGGGGTTAACTATGGCTACACCTTC